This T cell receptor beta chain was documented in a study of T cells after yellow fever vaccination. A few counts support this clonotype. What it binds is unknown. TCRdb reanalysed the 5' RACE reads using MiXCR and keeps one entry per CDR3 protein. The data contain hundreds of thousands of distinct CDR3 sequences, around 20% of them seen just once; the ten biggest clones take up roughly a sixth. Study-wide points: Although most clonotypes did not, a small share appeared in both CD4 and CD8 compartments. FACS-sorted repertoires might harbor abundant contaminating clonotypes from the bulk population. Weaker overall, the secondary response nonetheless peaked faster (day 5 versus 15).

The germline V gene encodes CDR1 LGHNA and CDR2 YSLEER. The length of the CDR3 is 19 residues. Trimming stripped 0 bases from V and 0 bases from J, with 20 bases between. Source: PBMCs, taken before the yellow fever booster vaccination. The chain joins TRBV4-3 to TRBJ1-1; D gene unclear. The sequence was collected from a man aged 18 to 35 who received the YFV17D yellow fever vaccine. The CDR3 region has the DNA TGCGCCAGCAGCCAAGATTGGGGTGGGGTGGGTTTCATGAACACTGAAGCTTTCTTT. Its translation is CASSQDWGGVGFMNTEAFF.